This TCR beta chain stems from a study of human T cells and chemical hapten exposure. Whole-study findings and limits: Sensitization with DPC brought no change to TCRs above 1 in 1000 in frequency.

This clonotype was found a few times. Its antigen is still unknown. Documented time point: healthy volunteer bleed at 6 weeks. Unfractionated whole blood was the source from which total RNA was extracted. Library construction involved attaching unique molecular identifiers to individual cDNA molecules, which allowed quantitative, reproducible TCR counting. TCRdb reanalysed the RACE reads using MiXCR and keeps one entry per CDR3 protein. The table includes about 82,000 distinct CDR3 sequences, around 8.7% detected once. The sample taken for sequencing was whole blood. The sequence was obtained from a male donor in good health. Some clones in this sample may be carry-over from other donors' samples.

The CDR3 here is CASSMVGRFNQPQHF. CDR3 sequence (DNA): TGTGCCAGTAGTATGGTTGGACGGTTCAATCAGCCCCAGCATTTT. The rearrangement links TRBV19 to TRBJ1-5; no definite D call. Trimming cost V 3 bases and J 3 bases, with 12 bases left between them. CDR1 LNHDA and CDR2 SQIVND come from the germline V gene (reference sequence). The CDR3 contains 15 residues.